The T cell receptor (beta chain) under discussion was sequenced for a study of T-cell reconstitution after alpha-beta-depleted transplantation in children. Study outcomes and limitations: Reportedly, roughly two months post-transplant, alpha-beta T cells arose from several hundred expanded graft clones. In some patients, recipient T cells and intrathymic progenitors surviving conditioning explained high day-60 diversity.

Unique molecular identifiers were used to barcode this TCRbeta library. MiXCR, run by TCRdb on the PCR reads, gives a single entry per CDR3 protein. The table includes approximately 500,000 distinct CDR3 sequences, 25% to 30% detected once. As concerns this clonotype: Its matching antigen is unknown.

This CDR3 contains 18 residues. Germline lookup yields CDR1 SGHAT and CDR2 FQNNGV. V shed 6 bases and J shed 2 bases, with 25 bases lying between them. This TCR derives from a boy in the first two years of life with Wiskott-Aldrich syndrome, due to receive a stem cell transplant. The chain combines TRBV11-2 with TRBJ2-5; D possibly corresponds to TRBD2 (6 bases). The specimen was PBMCs, collected before TCRalphabeta/CD19-depleted stem cell transplant. The CDR3 loop is CASRTSRTSRSGQETQYF. CDR3 bases: TGTGCCAGCAGGACTAGTCGGACTTCCAGAAGCGGGCAAGAGACCCAGTACTTC.